This T cell receptor (beta chain) was sequenced in a study of blood T cell repertoires in COVID-19. Study details: Italy, Spain and the United States were the sources of the convalescent and acute COVID-19 samples.

This clone occurred once. At one end the junction does not follow the germline gene, possibly because of a read error. The protocol was immunoSEQ multiplex PCR, while the TCRdb copy is restricted to in-frame clones and leaves out a portion. Seen here are about 220,000 clones, 86% observed once, and the top ten hold 2.5% to 3.5%. CDR3 length equals 13 residues. Germline CDR1 SGDLS, CDR2 YYNGEE. This chain joins TRBV9 and TRBJ2-1, with 7 positions matching TRBD2. Material for sequencing was peripheral blood. The sequence derives from a woman aged 25-40 years who had recovered from COVID-19. The DNA of the CDR3 is TGTGCCAGCAGCGTAGCCTCGGGGGGACCACCCGTCTTC. This encodes CASSVASGGPPVF.